A single T cell receptor beta chain is shown here with its context. Sequencing used immunoSEQ multiplex PCR; TCRdb keeps in-frame clones, though not all of them. The sample holds under 200,000 clones, 88% seen once. This sample is part of a study of blood T cell repertoires in COVID-19. Overall study: Sample material is recorded as cDNA or gDNA derived from T cells, B-cell-depleted T cells, or PBMCs.

The CDR3 has 14 residues. In germline, CDR1 is SGHKS, CDR2 YYEKEE (reference sequence). V shed 1 base and J shed 4 bases, with 8 bases lying between them. J is TRBJ2-2 and V is TRBV5-5; D not certain. Material for sequencing was peripheral blood. The receptor comes from a man aged 40-55 years with active or convalescent COVID-19. The CDR3 loop is CASSLIQFTGELFF. As DNA, the CDR3 is TGTGCCAGCAGCTTGATACAGTTCACCGGGGAGCTGTTTTTT.